This T cell receptor (beta chain) was recorded in a study of blood T cell repertoires in COVID-19. Study background: Researchers got acute and convalescent COVID-19 samples from the United States, Italy and Spain.

Trimming took off 4 bases at V and 2 bases at J, with 20 bases between the two ends. The CDR3 loop spans 17 amino acids. The V gene's germline CDR1 is MNHEY and CDR2 SVGEGT. The protocol was immunoSEQ multiplex PCR, while the TCRdb copy is restricted to in-frame clones and leaves out a portion. The sample has approximately 120,000 clones, 65% to 90% seen once; the top ten hold about a quarter. What was sequenced was peripheral blood. V is TRBV6-2 or TRBV6-3 and J is TRBJ2-5; TRBD2 is a possible D gene (6 bases). This TCR was sampled from a woman of 80 years or more with acute or convalescent COVID-19. DNA of the CDR3: TGTGCCAGCAGTTCAGGACTAAACCTACCCCAACAAGAGACCCAGTACTTC. This codes for CASSSGLNLPQQETQYF.